What follows is one T cell receptor beta chain and its context. Its antigen is unknown. The data derive from a study of CD8 T cells in Susac syndrome. V was clipped by 5 bases and J by 9 bases, with 10 bases between them. This CDR3 is built from 12 residues. Germline V CDR1 and CDR2: KGHDR, SFDVKD. The authors sequenced TCR beta from blood CD8+ and CD4+ T cells. TEMRA cells were FACS-enriched, and CD8+ and CD4+ T cells were isolated negatively. An amount of RNA that ranged from roughly 0.5 to 1 ug was reverse transcribed with random hexamers. Amplification of TCR beta CDR3 was carried out by immunoSEQ multiplex PCR, which covered 54 Vbeta and 13 Jbeta segments. TCRdb re-called the immunoSEQ multiplex PCR reads through MiXCR, storing one row per CDR3 protein. This table has about 210,000 distinct CDR3 sequences, 95% appearing once. Study conclusions and caveats: By the study's own acknowledgment, its TCR sequencing and HLA analysis included relatively few individuals.

The sequenced sample was CD4+ T cells from PBMCs. V is TRBV24-1 and J is TRBJ2-1; unclear D gene. This sequence originates from a human donor with multiple sclerosis. DNA for the CDR3: TGTGCCACCAGTGCCCCGGGCCTTGAGCAGTTCTTC. Translation gives CATSAPGLEQFF.